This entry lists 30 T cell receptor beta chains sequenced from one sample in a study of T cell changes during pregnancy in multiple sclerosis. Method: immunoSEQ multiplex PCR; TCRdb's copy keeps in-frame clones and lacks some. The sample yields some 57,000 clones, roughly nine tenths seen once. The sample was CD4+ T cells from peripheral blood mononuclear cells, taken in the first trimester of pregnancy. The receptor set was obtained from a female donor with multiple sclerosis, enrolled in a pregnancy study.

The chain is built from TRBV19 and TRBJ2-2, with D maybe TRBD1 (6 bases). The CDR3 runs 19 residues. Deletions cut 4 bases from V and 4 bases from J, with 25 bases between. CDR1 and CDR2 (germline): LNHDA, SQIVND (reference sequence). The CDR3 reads CASSNFIGGSRSATGELFF. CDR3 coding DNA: TGTGCCAGTAGTAACTTTATTGGGGGCAGTCGATCGGCCACCGGGGAGCTGTTTTTT.

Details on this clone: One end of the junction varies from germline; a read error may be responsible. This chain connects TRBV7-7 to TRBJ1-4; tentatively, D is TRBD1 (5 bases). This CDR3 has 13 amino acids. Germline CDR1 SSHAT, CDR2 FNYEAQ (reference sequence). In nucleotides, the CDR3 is TGTGCTAGCAGTAGACAGATTAATGAAAAACTGTTTTTT. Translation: CASSRQINEKLFF. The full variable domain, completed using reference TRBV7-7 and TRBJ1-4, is GAGVSQSPRYKVTKRGQDVTLRCDPISSHATLYWYQQALGQGPEFLTYFNYEAQPDKSGLPSDRFSAERPEGSISTLTIQRTEQRDSAMYRCASSRQINEKLFFGSGTQLSVL.

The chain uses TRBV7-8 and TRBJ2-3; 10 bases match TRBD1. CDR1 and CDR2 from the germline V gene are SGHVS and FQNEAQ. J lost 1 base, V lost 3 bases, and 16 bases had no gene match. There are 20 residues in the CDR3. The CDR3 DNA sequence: TGTGCCAGCAGCTTTCAAGTGCGACAGGGGGCGCACCGCGGCACAGATACGCAGTATTTT. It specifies CASSFQVRQGAHRGTDTQYF.

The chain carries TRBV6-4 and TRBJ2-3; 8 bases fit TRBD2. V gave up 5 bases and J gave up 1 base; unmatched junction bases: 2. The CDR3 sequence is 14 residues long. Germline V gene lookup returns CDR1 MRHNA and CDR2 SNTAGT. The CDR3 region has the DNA TGTGCCAGCAGTCTTAGCGGGGGCACAGATACGCAGTATTTT. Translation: CASSLSGGTDTQYF.

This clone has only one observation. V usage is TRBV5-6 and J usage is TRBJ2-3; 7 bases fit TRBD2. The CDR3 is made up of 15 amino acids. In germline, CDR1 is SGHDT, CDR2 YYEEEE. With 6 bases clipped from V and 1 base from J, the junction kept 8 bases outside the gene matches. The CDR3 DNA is TGTGCCAGCACGCAGACTAGCCACGGCACAGATACGCAGTATTTT. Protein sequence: CASTQTSHGTDTQYF.

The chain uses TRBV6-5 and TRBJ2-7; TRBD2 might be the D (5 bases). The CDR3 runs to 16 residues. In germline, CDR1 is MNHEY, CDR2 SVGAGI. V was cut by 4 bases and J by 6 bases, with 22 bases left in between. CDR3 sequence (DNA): TGTGCCAGCAGTTTAAAACCGGGGTACACCTTCTTCGAGCAGTACTTC. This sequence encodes CASSLKPGYTFFEQYF.

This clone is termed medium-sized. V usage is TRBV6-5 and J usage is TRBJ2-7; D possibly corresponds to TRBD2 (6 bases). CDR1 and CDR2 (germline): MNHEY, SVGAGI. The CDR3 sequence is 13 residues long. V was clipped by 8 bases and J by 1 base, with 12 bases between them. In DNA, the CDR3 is TGTGCCAGCTCGGGACTTGCATCCTACGAGCAGTACTTC. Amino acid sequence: CASSGLASYEQYF.

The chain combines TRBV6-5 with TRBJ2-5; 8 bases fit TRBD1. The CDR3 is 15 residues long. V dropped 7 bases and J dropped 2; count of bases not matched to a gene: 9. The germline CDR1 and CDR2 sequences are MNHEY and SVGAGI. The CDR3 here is CASTLRGTGQETQYF. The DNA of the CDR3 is TGTGCCAGCACCCTGAGGGGGACAGGTCAAGAGACCCAGTACTTC.

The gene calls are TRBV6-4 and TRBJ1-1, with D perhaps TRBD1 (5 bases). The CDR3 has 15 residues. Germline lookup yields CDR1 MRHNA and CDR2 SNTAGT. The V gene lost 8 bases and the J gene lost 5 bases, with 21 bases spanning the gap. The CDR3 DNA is TGTGCCAGCCAGGGCAGGTTAAGTGGTGGGACTGAAGCTTTCTTT. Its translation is CASQGRLSGGTEAFF.

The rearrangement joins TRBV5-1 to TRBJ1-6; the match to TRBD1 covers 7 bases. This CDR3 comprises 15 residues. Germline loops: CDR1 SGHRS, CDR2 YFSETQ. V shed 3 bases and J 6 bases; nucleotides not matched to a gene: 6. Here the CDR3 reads CASSSGQIFNSPLHF. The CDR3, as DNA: TGCGCCAGCAGCTCGGGACAGATCTTTAATTCACCCCTCCACTTT.

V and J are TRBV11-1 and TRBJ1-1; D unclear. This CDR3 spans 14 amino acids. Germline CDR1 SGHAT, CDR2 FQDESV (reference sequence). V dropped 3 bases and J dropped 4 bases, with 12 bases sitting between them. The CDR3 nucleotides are TGTGCCAGCAGCTTCCAGAGGGCTGGCACTGAAGCTTTCTTT. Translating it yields CASSFQRAGTEAFF. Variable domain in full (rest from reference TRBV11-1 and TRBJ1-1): EAEVAQSPRYKITEKSQAVAFWCDPISGHATLYWYRQILGQGPELLVQFQDESVVDDSQLPKDRFSAERLKGVDSTLKIQPAELGDSAMYLCASSFQRAGTEAFFGQGTRLTVV.

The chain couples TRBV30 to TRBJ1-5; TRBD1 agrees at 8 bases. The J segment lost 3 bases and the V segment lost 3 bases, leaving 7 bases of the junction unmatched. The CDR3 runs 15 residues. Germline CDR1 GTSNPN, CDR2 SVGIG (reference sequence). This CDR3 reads CAWSRTGSINQPQHF. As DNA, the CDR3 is TGTGCCTGGAGCAGGACAGGGTCAATCAATCAGCCCCAGCATTTT. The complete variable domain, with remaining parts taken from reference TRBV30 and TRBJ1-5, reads SQTIHQWPATLVQPVGSPLSLECTVEGTSNPNLYWYRQAAGRGLQLLFYSVGIGQISSEVPQNLSASRPQDRQFILSSKKLLLSDSGFYLCAWSRTGSINQPQHFGDGTRLSIL.

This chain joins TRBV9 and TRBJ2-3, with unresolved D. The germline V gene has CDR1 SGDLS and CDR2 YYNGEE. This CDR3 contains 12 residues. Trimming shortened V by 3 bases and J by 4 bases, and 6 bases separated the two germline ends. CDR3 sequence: CASSDRADTQYF. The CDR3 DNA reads TGTGCCAGCAGCGATCGGGCAGATACGCAGTATTTT.

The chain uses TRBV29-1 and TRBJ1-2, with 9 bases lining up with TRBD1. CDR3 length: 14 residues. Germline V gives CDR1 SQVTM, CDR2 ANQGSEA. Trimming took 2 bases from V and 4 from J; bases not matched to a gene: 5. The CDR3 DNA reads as TGCAGCGTTGAAAAAACAGGGGGCGGCTATGGCTACACCTTC. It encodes CSVEKTGGGYGYTF.

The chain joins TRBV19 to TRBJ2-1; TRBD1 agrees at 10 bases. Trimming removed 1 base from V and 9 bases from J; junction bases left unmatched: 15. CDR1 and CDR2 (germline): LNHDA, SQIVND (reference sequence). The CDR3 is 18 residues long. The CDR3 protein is CASSIGRTGGTLVGEQFF. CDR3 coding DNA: TGTGCCAGTAGTATAGGGCGGACAGGGGGAACCCTGGTGGGTGAGCAGTTCTTC.

CDR3 region: CASSMTGTGNTIYF. In nucleotides, the CDR3 is TGTGCCAGTAGTATGACAGGGACTGGAAACACCATATATTTT. The chain carries TRBV19 and TRBJ1-3; TRBD1 matches at 7 bases. This CDR3 contains 14 residues. Losses at the gene ends were 3 bases for V and 2 bases for J; bases not matched to a gene: 1. The germline CDR1 and CDR2 sequences are LNHDA and SQIVND (reference sequence).

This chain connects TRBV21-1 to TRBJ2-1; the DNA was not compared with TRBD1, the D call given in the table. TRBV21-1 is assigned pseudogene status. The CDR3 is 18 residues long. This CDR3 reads CASSKTSSDRGLYNEQFF. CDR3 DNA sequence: TGTGCCAGCAGCAAAACCTCCTCCGACAGGGGGCTCTACAATGAGCAGTTCTTC.

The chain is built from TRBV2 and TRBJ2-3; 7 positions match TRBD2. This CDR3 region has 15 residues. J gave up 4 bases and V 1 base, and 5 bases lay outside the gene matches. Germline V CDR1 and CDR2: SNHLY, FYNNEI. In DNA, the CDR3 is TGTGCCAGCAGTGAAGGGGAGGGCTCGGCAGATACGCAGTATTTT. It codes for CASSEGEGSADTQYF.

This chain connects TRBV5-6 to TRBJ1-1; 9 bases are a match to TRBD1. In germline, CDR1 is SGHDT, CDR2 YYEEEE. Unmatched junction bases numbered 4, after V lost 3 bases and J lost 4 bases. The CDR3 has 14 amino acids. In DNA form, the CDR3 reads TGTGCCAGCAGCTGGGACAGGGTCAGCACTGAAGCTTTCTTT. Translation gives CASSWDRVSTEAFF.

CDR3 region: CASTRAGSGTDTQYF. CDR3 bases: TGTGCCAGTACCAGAGCTGGGAGTGGGACAGATACGCAGTATTTT. This chain joins TRBV19 and TRBJ2-3, with D perhaps matching TRBD2 (5 bases). The CDR3 spans 15 residues. Germline V lookup: CDR1 LNHDA, CDR2 SQIVND (reference sequence). Trimming stripped 7 bases from V and 3 bases from J, with 17 bases between.

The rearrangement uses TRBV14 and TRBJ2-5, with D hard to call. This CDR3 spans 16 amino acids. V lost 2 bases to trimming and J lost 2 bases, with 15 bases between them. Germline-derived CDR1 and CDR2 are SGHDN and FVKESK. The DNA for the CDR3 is TGTGCCAGCAGCCAAAGACCCACTCCGGAGCAAGAGACCCAGTACTTC. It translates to CASSQRPTPEQETQYF.

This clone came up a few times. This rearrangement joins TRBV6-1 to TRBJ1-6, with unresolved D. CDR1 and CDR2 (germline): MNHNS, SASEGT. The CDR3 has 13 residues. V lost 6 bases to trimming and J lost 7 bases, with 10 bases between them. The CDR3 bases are TGTGCCAGCAGCATCTCTGGCAATTCACCCCTCCACTTT. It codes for CASSISGNSPLHF.

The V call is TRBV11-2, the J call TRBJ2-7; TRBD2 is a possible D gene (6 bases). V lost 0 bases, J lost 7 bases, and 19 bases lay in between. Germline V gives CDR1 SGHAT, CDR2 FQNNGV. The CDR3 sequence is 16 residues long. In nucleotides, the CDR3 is TGTGCCAGCAGCTTAGACGGTGCGGGGACCGGAGGTGAGCAGTACTTC. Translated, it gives CASSLDGAGTGGEQYF.

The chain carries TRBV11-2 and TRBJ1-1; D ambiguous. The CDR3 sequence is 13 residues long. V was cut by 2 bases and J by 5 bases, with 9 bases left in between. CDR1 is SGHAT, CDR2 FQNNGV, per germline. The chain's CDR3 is CASSLPPRTEAFF. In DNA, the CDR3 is TGTGCCAGCAGCTTACCCCCGAGGACTGAAGCTTTCTTT. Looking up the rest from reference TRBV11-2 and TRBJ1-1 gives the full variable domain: EAGVAQSPRYKIIEKRQSVAFWCNPISGHATLYWYQQILGQGPKLLIQFQNNGVVDDSQLPKDRFSAERLKGVDSTLKIQPAKLEDSAVYLCASSLPPRTEAFFGQGTRLTVV.

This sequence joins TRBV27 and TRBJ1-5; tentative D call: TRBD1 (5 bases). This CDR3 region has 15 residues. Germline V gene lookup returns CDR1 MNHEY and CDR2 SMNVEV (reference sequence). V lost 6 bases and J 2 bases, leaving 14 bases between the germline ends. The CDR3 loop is CASRESGAGNQPQHF. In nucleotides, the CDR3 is TGTGCCAGCAGGGAAAGCGGGGCCGGCAATCAGCCCCAGCATTTT.

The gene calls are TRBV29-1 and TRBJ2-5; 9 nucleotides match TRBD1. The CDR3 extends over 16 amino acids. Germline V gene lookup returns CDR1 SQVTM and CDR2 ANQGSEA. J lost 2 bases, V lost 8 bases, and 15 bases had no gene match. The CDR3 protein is CSTGTGRNSYQETQYF. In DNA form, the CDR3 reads TGCAGCACCGGGACAGGGAGAAATAGCTATCAAGAGACCCAGTACTTC.

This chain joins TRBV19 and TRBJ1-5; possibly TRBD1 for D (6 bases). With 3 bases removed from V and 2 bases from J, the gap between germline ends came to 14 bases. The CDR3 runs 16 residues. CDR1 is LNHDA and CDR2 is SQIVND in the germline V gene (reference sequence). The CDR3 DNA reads TGTGCCAGTAGTATCGTTGGGGGGGGCGGCAATCAGCCCCAGCATTTT. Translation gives CASSIVGGGGNQPQHF.

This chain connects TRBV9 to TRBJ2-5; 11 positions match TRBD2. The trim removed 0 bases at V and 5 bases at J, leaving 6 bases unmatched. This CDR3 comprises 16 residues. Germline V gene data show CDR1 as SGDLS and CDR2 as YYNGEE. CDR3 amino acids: CASSVGSGGASETQYF. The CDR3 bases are TGTGCCAGCAGCGTAGGTAGCGGGGGGGCCTCGGAGACCCAGTACTTC.

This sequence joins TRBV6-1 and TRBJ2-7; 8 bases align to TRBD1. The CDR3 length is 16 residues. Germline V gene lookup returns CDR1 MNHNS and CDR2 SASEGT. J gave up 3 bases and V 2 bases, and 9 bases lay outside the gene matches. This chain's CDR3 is CASSETQPTGVYEQYF. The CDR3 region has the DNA TGTGCCAGCAGTGAAACCCAACCGACAGGGGTCTACGAGCAGTACTTC.

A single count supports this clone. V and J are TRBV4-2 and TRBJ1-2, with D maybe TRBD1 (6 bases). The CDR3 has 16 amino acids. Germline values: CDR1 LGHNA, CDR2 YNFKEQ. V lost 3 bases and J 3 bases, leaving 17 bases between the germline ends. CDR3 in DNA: TGTGCCAGCAGCCACCGGGGACAAGGGGACGACTATGGCTACACCTTC. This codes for CASSHRGQGDDYGYTF.